This T cell receptor (beta chain) was identified during a study of OX40 agonist ivuxolimab in advanced cancers. With 4 bases removed from V and 4 bases from J, the gap between germline ends came to 20 bases. The CDR3 is 17 residues long. Germline V gives CDR1 KGHSH, CDR2 LQKENI. Repertoires were generated with immunoSEQ multiplex PCR, while TCRdb's copy carries only in-frame clones and drops some. Of more than 60,000 clones in the sample, approximately 90% were seen once. The chain is built from TRBV18 and TRBJ1-5; the D gene is possibly TRBD1 (5 bases). This receptor was taken from an adult with an advanced solid tumor such as melanoma, head and neck, liver or kidney cancer. Sequencing was performed on CD4+ or CD8+ T cells sorted from blood, taken in a trial of the OX40 agonist ivuxolimab. This CDR3 reads CASSRQGQGLENQPQHF. The CDR3 DNA sequence: TGTGCCAGCTCACGCCAAGGGCAGGGTTTGGAGAATCAGCCCCAGCATTTT.